These T cell receptor beta chains were read from a single sample in a study of Ad26.COV2.S vaccination and SARS-CoV-2 variants. Only in-frame clones appear in the TCRdb table, and some are missing; sequencing was by immunoSEQ multiplex PCR. Of approximately 300,000 clones in the sample, 85% are singletons; the top ten hold 2.1%. The material sequenced was peripheral blood, taken in a trial of Ad26.COV2.S vaccine versus placebo. These receptors were collected from a person aged 18-60 years who received the Ad26.COV2.S COVID-19 vaccine or a placebo. Both conserved end residues are part of each CDR3.

v_gene	j_gene	CDR3aa
TRBV5-6	TRBJ1-2	CASSPRWDYGYTF
TRBV28	TRBJ2-3	CASSGGQEVWRDTQYF
TRBV5-1	TRBJ2-1	CASSSTGHSNEQFF
TRBV10-3	TRBJ2-5	CATQTGLGETQYF
TRBV3-1/TRBV3-2	TRBJ1-3	CASSQGQGGNTIYF
TRBV2	TRBJ2-7	CASSERQGNFYEQYF
TRBV7-6	TRBJ2-1	CASSLRGGGTRGEQFF
TRBV2	TRBJ2-7	CASRLGTTQTYEQYF
TRBV2	TRBJ1-1	CASSVRQLAFF
TRBV28	TRBJ2-7	CASRLQGGAYEQYF
TRBV7-9	TRBJ2-7	CASSLIGGSSYEQYF
TRBV6-5	TRBJ1-2	CASRLQGIGYGYTF
TRBV4-2	TRBJ2-5	CASSQLAGAPQETQYF
TRBV18	TRBJ1-1	CASSPTGANTEAFF
TRBV28	TRBJ2-5	CASSLGHSETQYF
TRBV3-1/TRBV3-2	TRBJ1-6	CASSQGRGPNSPLHF
TRBV18	TRBJ1-5	CASSTGGDQPQHF
TRBV7-9	TRBJ1-2	CASSEQGRDYGYTF
TRBV5-6	TRBJ1-4	CASSFGGNEKLFF
TRBV7-3	TRBJ2-6	CASSSHATNVLTF
TRBV11-2	TRBJ2-3	CASRRQGQYTDTQYF
TRBV5-1	TRBJ2-2	CASSLALGEGTGELFF
TRBV12-3/TRBV12-4	TRBJ1-1	CASSFLNTEAFF
TRBV5-4	TRBJ2-3	CASSLGLAGGFTQYF
TRBV5-5	TRBJ1-3	CASSLGGSGNTIYF
TRBV10-3	TRBJ2-7	CAISDGAYEQYF
TRBV27	TRBJ2-7	CASSSYEQYF